The 25 T cell receptor beta chains reported below all come from one sample, sequenced in a study of blood T cell repertoires in COVID-19. Data came from immunoSEQ multiplex PCR; TCRdb stores just in-frame clones and leaves some out. The sample lists 70,000 to 100,000 clones; roughly 90% were seen once. Material for sequencing was peripheral blood. The receptors were gathered from a man aged 55 to 70 with acute or convalescent COVID-19.

The chain combines TRBV4-3 with TRBJ2-2; tentative D call: TRBD1 (6 bases). The germline CDR1 and CDR2 sequences are LGHNA and YSLEER. The ends were cut back, 0 bases at V and 0 bases at J, with 8 bases in the middle. The CDR3 runs 16 residues. This CDR3 reads CASSQEGGTNTGELFF. In nucleotides, the CDR3 is TGCGCCAGCAGCCAAGAAGGGGGAACGAACACCGGGGAGCTGTTTTTT.

The CDR3 loop reads CASSPDRGSSEQYF. CDR3 DNA sequence: TGTGCCAGCAGTCCAGACAGGGGAAGTTCCGAGCAGTACTTC. V and J are TRBV27 and TRBJ2-7; 8 bases agree with TRBD1. CDR1 and CDR2 from the germline V gene are MNHEY and SMNVEV (reference sequence). The trim removed 5 bases at V and 6 bases at J, leaving 9 bases unmatched. The CDR3 consists of 14 residues.

The V and J genes are TRBV6-4 and TRBJ2-3; 9 bases match TRBD2. V trimming: 4 bases; J trimming: 3 bases; junction bases outside the gene matches: 5. The CDR3 is made up of 15 amino acids. Germline values: CDR1 MRHNA, CDR2 SNTAGT. The CDR3: CASSVRAGGTDTQYF. CDR3 DNA: TGTGCCAGCAGTGTACGGGCGGGAGGGACAGATACGCAGTATTTT.

The genes are TRBV5-4 and TRBJ1-1, with D possibly being TRBD1 (6 bases). Germline V CDR1 and CDR2: SGHNT, YYREEE (reference sequence). V lost 5 bases to trimming and J lost 0 bases, with 17 bases between them. The CDR3 spans 16 residues. CDR3 DNA: TGTGCCAGCAGGCGAGGGGGGGGCCTAATGAACACTGAAGCTTTCTTT. Amino acid sequence: CASRRGGGLMNTEAFF.

The genes are TRBV10-3 and TRBJ2-1, with 10 bases identical to TRBD2. From germline, CDR1 is ENHRY and CDR2 SYGVKD. The CDR3 has 20 amino acids. V lost 3 bases to trimming and J lost 4 bases; unmatched junction nucleotides: 18. CDR3 protein: CAISDTRFVSSGRRYNEQFF. The DNA of the CDR3 is TGTGCCATCAGTGATACCCGGTTCGTGTCTAGCGGGAGAAGATACAATGAGCAGTTCTTC.

V usage is TRBV5-8 and J usage is TRBJ1-2; D may be TRBD1 (5 bases). The CDR3 contains 14 residues. The V end lost 0 bases, the J end lost 4 bases, and 10 bases lay between the germline ends. The germline V gene encodes CDR1 SGHTS and CDR2 YDEGEE. In nucleotides, the CDR3 is TGTGCCAGCAGCTTGGAGTACAGGTCCTATGGCTACACCTTC. This gives the protein CASSLEYRSYGYTF.

This chain uses TRBV6-2 or TRBV6-3 with TRBJ2-1; D possibly corresponds to TRBD2 (6 bases). Trimming removed 4 bases from V and 6 bases from J, with 13 bases in between. The CDR3 runs to 14 residues. Germline V lookup: CDR1 MNHEY, CDR2 SVGEGT. In DNA form, the CDR3 reads TGTGCCAGCAGTTTCCAGACTAGACGCAATGAGCAGTTCTTC. Its protein is CASSFQTRRNEQFF.

V and J are TRBV19 and TRBJ2-1; D is uncertain. V was shortened by 6 bases and J by 10 bases, with 10 bases between the two germline ends. This CDR3 is 11 amino acids long. CDR1 LNHDA and CDR2 SQIVND come from the germline V gene (reference sequence). CDR3 coding DNA: TGTGCCAGTAGCGACTTCATAGAGCAGTTCTTC. The encoded protein is CASSDFIEQFF.

The chain couples TRBV6-5 to TRBJ2-1; the match to TRBD2 covers 10 bases. Trimming took 4 bases from V and 5 from J; bases not matched to a gene: 5. Germline V CDR1 and CDR2: MNHEY, SVGAGI. The CDR3 consists of 15 residues. The CDR3 loop is CASSSGLAVNNEQFF. Here the CDR3 DNA reads TGTGCCAGCAGTTCCGGACTAGCGGTAAACAATGAGCAGTTCTTC.

With respect to this clone: A read error may produce the germline difference seen at one junction end. V is TRBV5-4 and J is TRBJ2-6, with no clear D. The length of the CDR3 is 14 residues. Germline CDR1 reads SGHNT; CDR2 reads YYREEE (reference sequence). For the CDR3, the DNA is TGTGCCGGCAGATATAGCTCTGGGGCCAACGTCCTGACTTTC. Its translation is CAGRYSSGANVLTF.

In this sample, this clone turned up once. J is TRBJ2-3 and V is TRBV4-1; 8 nucleotides line up with TRBD2. This CDR3 is 17 amino acids long. V trimming: 0 bases; J trimming: 5 bases; junction bases outside the gene matches: 10. The germline CDR1 and CDR2 sequences are MGHRA and YSYEKL. The CDR3 DNA sequence: TGCGCCAGCAGCCAAGAGGGGGGACTAGACCTTCGAGATACGCAGTATTTT. Translating gives CASSQEGGLDLRDTQYF.

This chain links TRBV7-9 with TRBJ1-1; 12 bases are a match to TRBD1. V shed 1 base, J shed 3 bases, and the junction held 6 bases outside the gene matches. CDR1 and CDR2 from the germline V gene are SEHNR and FQNEAQ (reference sequence). This CDR3 spans 17 amino acids. The CDR3 protein is CASSLEGQGALDTEAFF. The CDR3 bases are TGTGCCAGCAGCTTAGAGGGACAGGGGGCGTTGGACACTGAAGCTTTCTTT.

The chain uses TRBV12-3 or TRBV12-4 and TRBJ2-1; the match to TRBD1 covers 7 bases. The V and J ends lost 5 bases and 13 bases, in that order; junction bases with no gene match: 5. CDR3 length equals 11 residues. The CDR3 loop reads CASSLRDSQFF. The DNA for the CDR3 is TGTGCCAGCAGTCTCCGGGACAGTCAGTTCTTC.

The chain employs TRBV5-6 and TRBJ2-7, with 8 nucleotides matching TRBD1. The junction had 9 bases not matched to a gene; V was cut back by 4 bases and J by 0 bases. In germline, CDR1 is SGHDT, CDR2 YYEEEE. The CDR3 spans 16 residues. DNA of the CDR3: TGTGCCAGCAGCCTAAGCCCAGGGGGCGCCTCCTACGAGCAGTACTTC. It yields the protein CASSLSPGGASYEQYF. The variable domain in full, with the rest retrieved from reference TRBV5-6 and TRBJ2-7, is DAGVTQSPTHLIKTRGQQVTLRCSPKSGHDTVSWYQQALGQGPQFIFQYYEEEERQRGNFPDRFSGHQFPNYSSELNVNALLLGDSALYLCASSLSPGGASYEQYFGPGTRLTVT.

The chain employs TRBV18 and TRBJ1-5, with 7 bases aligning to TRBD1. Trimming at V came to 3 bases and at J to 0 bases, leaving 5 bases not matched to a gene. This CDR3 is built from 16 residues. Germline values: CDR1 KGHSH, CDR2 LQKENI. The CDR3 DNA reads as TGTGCCAGCTCACCGTGGGGACAGCTTAGCAATCAGCCCCAGCATTTT. Its protein product is CASSPWGQLSNQPQHF. Drawing the rest from reference TRBV18 and TRBJ1-5, the complete variable domain is NAGVMQNPRHLVRRRGQEARLRCSPMKGHSHVYWYRQLPEEGLKFMVYLQKENIIDESGMPKERFSAEFPKEGPSILRIQQVVRGDSAAYFCASSPWGQLSNQPQHFGDGTRLSIL.

The J gene is TRBJ2-5, the V gene TRBV5-1, with D unresolved. The CDR3 totals 15 residues. The V and J ends lost 3 bases and 1 base respectively, with 13 bases between them. Germline V gene lookup returns CDR1 SGHRS and CDR2 YFSETQ. The CDR3: CASSSNPTSQETQYF. CDR3 in DNA: TGCGCCAGCAGCTCGAACCCAACTTCCCAAGAGACCCAGTACTTC.

CDR3 sequence (DNA): TGTGCCAGCACCCTAACCTACGAGCAGTACTTC. It translates to CASTLTYEQYF. The chain recombines TRBV12-3 or TRBV12-4 with TRBJ2-7; D uncertain. Deletions cut 7 bases from V and 2 bases from J, with 6 bases between. This CDR3 has 11 residues.

CDR3 loop: CASSGGRGETQYF. The CDR3 DNA reads TGTGCCAGTAGTGGAGGGCGCGGGGAGACCCAGTACTTC. The chain carries TRBV19 and TRBJ2-5, with D perhaps matching TRBD2 (6 bases). The CDR3 is made up of 13 amino acids. The germline gives CDR1 LNHDA, CDR2 SQIVND (reference sequence). V was pared by 5 bases and J by 5 bases, with 12 bases between.

The V gene is TRBV6-4, the J gene TRBJ2-7; D perhaps matches TRBD1 (8 bases). The germline V and J ends were trimmed by 5 bases and 0 bases, with 17 bases remaining between them. In germline, CDR1 is MRHNA, CDR2 SNTAGT. This CDR3 comprises 16 residues. In nucleotides, the CDR3 is TGTGCCAGCAGTCGTTCAACAGGGGGGGACTCCTACGAGCAGTACTTC. It specifies CASSRSTGGDSYEQYF.

This clone has only one observation. This chain links TRBV11-3 with TRBJ2-3; 9 nucleotides align to TRBD1. Trimming cost V 3 bases and J 5 bases; bases outside gene matches: 12. Germline V gives CDR1 SGHNT, CDR2 YENEEA. This CDR3 spans 17 amino acids. DNA for the CDR3: TGTGCCAGCAGCTTGTGGACAGGGGTGGAGTTTGAAGATACGCAGTATTTT. Its protein is CASSLWTGVEFEDTQYF.

The genes are TRBV5-6 and TRBJ1-1, with a possible D match to TRBD1 (6 bases). With 0 bases removed from V and 5 bases from J, the gap between germline ends came to 14 bases. The CDR3 consists of 15 residues. Germline V CDR1 and CDR2: SGHDT, YYEEEE. DNA for the CDR3: TGTGCCAGCAGCTTGGGGGGGCCTTGGAATACTGAAGCTTTCTTT. The encoded protein is CASSLGGPWNTEAFF.

The chain recombines TRBV28 with TRBJ2-1; 8 bases match TRBD2. CDR3 size: 15 residues. Germline loops: CDR1 MDHEN, CDR2 SYDVKM. V dropped 6 bases and J dropped 8; count of bases not matched to a gene: 12. This chain's CDR3 is CASSPGGGRKDEQFF. The CDR3 DNA reads as TGTGCCAGCAGCCCCGGGGGGGGGCGGAAGGATGAGCAGTTCTTC.

V usage is TRBV5-4 and J usage is TRBJ2-7; D possibly corresponds to TRBD2 (6 bases). Trimming shortened V by 0 bases and J by 4 bases, and 8 bases separated the two germline ends. The germline V gene has CDR1 SGHNT and CDR2 YYREEE (reference sequence). CDR3 length: 13 amino acids. Written as DNA, the CDR3 is TGTGCCAGCAGCTTGGCCCGGGAGTACGAGCAGTACTTC. Protein sequence: CASSLAREYEQYF.

The rearrangement uses TRBV27 and TRBJ2-3; D might be TRBD2 (5 bases). Germline CDR1 is MNHEY and CDR2 is SMNVEV (reference sequence). The CDR3 runs 14 residues. Between the trimmed V and J ends, which lost 3 bases and 4 bases, there was a span of 11 bases. This CDR3 is CASSLRSGSDTQYF. The CDR3 bases are TGTGCCAGCAGTTTGAGGTCGGGGTCAGATACGCAGTATTTT.

The table lists this clone with a few counts. The V and J genes are TRBV6-5 and TRBJ2-7; 8 nucleotides line up with TRBD2. CDR1 and CDR2 (germline): MNHEY, SVGAGI. Losses at the gene ends were 9 bases for V and 3 bases for J; bases not matched to a gene: 7. The CDR3 sequence is 13 residues long. The CDR3 here is CASSDGGDYEQYF. The CDR3 coding sequence is TGTGCCAGTTCTGACGGGGGGGACTACGAGCAGTACTTC.